This TCR beta chain was identified during a study of cytomegalovirus exposure and HLA in healthy donors. Unrecorded immune exposures were likely, despite nominal health at sampling. A multiplex PCR was run with 60 Vbeta primers and 13 Jbeta primers. The data were produced by immunoSEQ multiplex PCR, yet TCRdb's version contains in-frame clones alone and is incomplete. The sample consists of tens of thousands of clones, less than 75% of them appearing once. Findings of the study overall: Usually a TCR sequence was rare, but some public TCRs were found in many donors. Immune exposure information comprised only CMV serostatus.

A word on this clone: Antigen specificity is unknown.

Source material: PBMCs. The sequence derives from a man under 40 in good health and CMV-seronegative.

The chain's CDR3 is CASSPTSTGGAYTF. CDR3 nucleotides: TGTGCCAGCTCACCAACCTCGACAGGGGGGGCCTACACCTTC. The chain uses TRBV18 and TRBJ1-2; TRBD1 agrees at 9 bases. V lost 2 bases to trimming and J lost 10 bases; unmatched junction nucleotides: 8. Germline V gene sequence: CDR1 KGHSH, CDR2 LQKENI. The CDR3 has 14 amino acids.